This T cell receptor beta chain was captured in a study of patients and donors after allogeneic stem cell transplantation. TCRdb ran MiXCR on the RT-PCR reads and lists one entry per CDR3 protein. The profile shows about a million distinct CDR3 sequences, about 20% of them singletons. This clonotype has only a few counts. Trimming cost V 4 bases and J 3 bases, with 20 bases left between them. The CDR3 extends over 17 amino acids. Germline loops: CDR1 SGDLS, CDR2 YYNGEE. Sequences were obtained from blood, either unsorted or a sorted T cell fraction (not recorded which). The chain combines TRBV9 with TRBJ2-1; D is ambiguous. The TCR originated in a human donor who was either an allogeneic HSCT recipient or a stem cell or donor lymphocyte infusion donor (not recorded which). It is not recorded whose cells these are; they may come from a transplant donor. Written as DNA, the CDR3 is TGTGCCAGCAGCCCCTCCCAGGTGTTCAGCTACTACAATGAGCAGTTCTTC. Encoded protein: CASSPSQVFSYYNEQFF.